Presented here are 21 T cell receptor beta chains from one specimen sequenced in a study of cytomegalovirus exposure and HLA in healthy donors. PCR involved 60 Vbeta and 13 Jbeta primers. Repertoires were generated with immunoSEQ multiplex PCR, while TCRdb's copy carries only in-frame clones and drops some. Of hundreds of thousands of clones in the sample, roughly 68% were seen once. The sample taken for sequencing was PBMCs. The receptors here all came from a man aged 35 to 55 in good health and CMV-seropositive.

This clone has more than one count but fewer than ten. The chain carries TRBV4-3 and TRBJ1-4; D unclear. The CDR3 consists of 14 residues. The V gene lost 0 bases and the J gene lost 10 bases, with 12 bases spanning the gap. Germline V gene sequence: CDR1 LGHNA, CDR2 YSLEER. In DNA form, the CDR3 reads TGCGCCAGCAGCCAAGATTCCCGGGTTGGAAAACTGTTTTTT. It codes for CASSQDSRVGKLFF.

The rearrangement links TRBV6-4 to TRBJ2-3, with no clear D. There are 18 residues in the CDR3. The germline V gene encodes CDR1 MRHNA and CDR2 SNTAGT. The germline V and J ends were trimmed by 5 bases and 1 base, with 22 bases remaining between them. CDR3 DNA sequence: TGTGCCAGCAGTCCCCAATATACAGCCTCGTATGGCACAGATACGCAGTATTTT. This codes for CASSPQYTASYGTDTQYF.

V usage is TRBV4-1 and J usage is TRBJ1-4, with 8 bases fitting TRBD1. This CDR3 is built from 17 residues. Germline loops: CDR1 MGHRA, CDR2 YSYEKL. Trimming took 3 bases from V and 3 from J; bases not matched to a gene: 9. The CDR3 loop reads CASSQVTGARANEKLFF. The CDR3 nucleotides read TGCGCCAGCAGCCAGGTGACAGGGGCTCGGGCTAATGAAAAACTGTTTTTT.

In this sample, this clone turned up a few times. The chain couples TRBV12-5 to TRBJ1-5; 7 nucleotides match TRBD1. This CDR3 contains 18 residues. The ends lost 2 bases at V and 0 bases at J; junction bases unmatched: 10. Germline V gene sequence: CDR1 LGHNT, CDR2 FRNRAP. In DNA form, the CDR3 reads TGTGCTAGTGGTTTGTCCCCGGGACAGCTGTATAGCAATCAGCCCCAGCATTTT. Amino acids: CASGLSPGQLYSNQPQHF.

CDR3 in amino acids: CASSPDRGSYNEQFF. CDR3 coding DNA: TGTGCCAGCAGCCCGGACAGGGGCTCCTACAATGAGCAGTTCTTC. V gene TRBV5-4 combines with J gene TRBJ2-1; TRBD1 aligns across 9 bases. The CDR3 loop spans 15 amino acids. Germline V gene sequence: CDR1 SGHNT, CDR2 YYREEE (reference sequence). V shed 4 bases, J shed 0 bases, and the junction held 2 bases outside the gene matches.

This clone has only one observation. The rearrangement links TRBV10-3 to TRBJ2-5; weak D call: TRBD1 (6 bases). The CDR3 sequence is 12 residues long. In germline, CDR1 is ENHRY, CDR2 SYGVKD. The V and J ends lost 10 bases and 6 bases respectively, with 15 bases between them. This CDR3 is CATEGEGKTQYF. Written as DNA, the CDR3 is TGTGCCACCGAGGGGGAAGGGAAGACCCAGTACTTC.

V is TRBV25-1 and J is TRBJ2-2; D gene ambiguous. The V gene's germline CDR1 is MGHDK and CDR2 SYGVNS. The CDR3 extends over 16 amino acids. V lost 1 base and J 5 bases, leaving 14 bases between the germline ends. Here the CDR3 DNA reads TGTGCCAGCAGTGAATTTGGCAAAGGCGGTACCGGGGAGCTGTTTTTT. Its translation: CASSEFGKGGTGELFF.

The V call is TRBV11-3, the J call TRBJ2-2, with D tentatively TRBD1 (6 bases). The V and J ends lost 8 bases and 5 bases respectively, with 21 bases between them. CDR1 and CDR2 (germline): SGHNT, YENEEA. The CDR3 length is 16 residues. The CDR3 loop is CASRDPRGSRTGELFF. The CDR3, as DNA: TGTGCCAGCCGAGACCCCAGGGGCTCCAGGACCGGGGAGCTGTTTTTT.

The J gene is TRBJ2-3, the V gene TRBV6-6; 13 bases agree with TRBD2. CDR1 is MNHNY, CDR2 SVGAGI, per germline (reference sequence). CDR3 length: 16 residues. Trimming took 5 bases from V and 4 from J; bases not matched to a gene: 6. CDR3 DNA sequence: TGTGCCAGCAGTCCACGTGGGACTAGCGGGGCAGATACGCAGTATTTT. It translates to CASSPRGTSGADTQYF.

The rearrangement joins TRBV9 to TRBJ2-7, with TRBD2 matching 11 bases. V lost 4 bases and J lost 0; bases outside the gene matches: 3. This CDR3 comprises 15 residues. Germline V gene sequence: CDR1 SGDLS, CDR2 YYNGEE. The CDR3 region is CASSQTSGASYEQYF. DNA for the CDR3: TGTGCCAGCAGCCAGACTAGCGGGGCCTCCTACGAGCAGTACTTC.

The rearrangement joins TRBV6-6 to TRBJ1-2; TRBD1 matches at 9 bases. The CDR3 totals 14 residues. V shed 8 bases, J shed 1 base, and the junction held 5 bases outside the gene matches. Germline loops: CDR1 MNHNY, CDR2 SVGAGI (reference sequence). CDR3 loop: CASEGTGINYGYTF. The CDR3 DNA is TGTGCCAGCGAAGGGACAGGGATTAACTATGGCTACACCTTC.

The chain has TRBV7-2 and TRBJ1-6; TRBD1 might be the D (6 bases). Trimming pared 5 bases from V and 12 bases from J, leaving 14 bases between. Germline V gives CDR1 SGHTA, CDR2 FQGNSA. The CDR3 length is 13 residues. The CDR3 here is CASSPTWTEPLHF. The CDR3 coding sequence is TGTGCCAGCAGCCCAACATGGACAGAACCCCTCCACTTT.

This chain uses TRBV5-1 with TRBJ2-7, with TRBD2 as a possible D gene (6 bases). Germline-derived CDR1 and CDR2 are SGHRS and YFSETQ. The CDR3 is made up of 14 amino acids. With 4 bases removed from V and 0 bases from J, the gap between germline ends came to 11 bases. The CDR3 sequence is CASSPLASSYEQYF. CDR3 coding DNA: TGCGCCAGCAGCCCTCTAGCGAGCTCCTACGAGCAGTACTTC.

This chain connects TRBV28 to TRBJ1-2; 9 bases align to TRBD1. Germline V gene sequence: CDR1 MDHEN, CDR2 SYDVKM. Losses at the gene ends were 6 bases for V and 8 bases for J; bases not matched to a gene: 10. The CDR3 is made up of 14 amino acids. The CDR3 DNA is TGTGCCAGCAGACTTACAGGGGGCGCGGAAGGCTACACCTTC. This codes for CASRLTGGAEGYTF.

V and J are TRBV28 and TRBJ1-6, with TRBD1 matching over 10 bases. V trimming: 6 bases; J trimming: 6 bases; junction bases outside the gene matches: 2. Germline CDR1 and CDR2: MDHEN and SYDVKM. The CDR3 contains 14 residues. The CDR3 spells CASSGQGGNSPLHF. The CDR3 DNA reads TGTGCCAGCAGCGGACAGGGGGGTAATTCACCCCTCCACTTT. Supplemented by reference TRBV28 and TRBJ1-6, the full variable domain reads DVKVTQSSRYLVKRTGEKVFLECVQDMDHENMFWYRQDPGLGLRLIYFSYDVKMKEKGDIPEGYSVSREKKERFSLILESASTNQTSMYLCASSGQGGNSPLHFGNGTRLTVT.

This clone was observed a handful of times. The chain carries TRBV7-2 and TRBJ2-7, with 9 bases lining up with TRBD1. J gave up 2 bases and V 3 bases, and 5 bases lay outside the gene matches. Germline CDR1 reads SGHTA; CDR2 reads FQGNSA. The CDR3 is 15 amino acids. DNA of the CDR3: TGTGCCAGCAGCTTTGGGGACAGGGTCACCTACGAGCAGTACTTC. This encodes CASSFGDRVTYEQYF.

Regarding this clone: Distinct nucleotide sequences in the sample also encode this CDR3. The V and J genes are TRBV6-6 and TRBJ1-5; the D gene is possibly TRBD1 (6 bases). The germline CDR1 and CDR2 sequences are MNHNY and SVGAGI (reference sequence). This CDR3 comprises 15 residues. Deletions cut 2 bases from V and 0 bases from J, with 8 bases between. The CDR3 DNA reads as TGTGCCAGCAGTTACCGACAGGATAGCAATCAGCCCCAGCATTTT. Protein sequence: CASSYRQDSNQPQHF.

The V call is TRBV9, the J call TRBJ1-2, with 10 nucleotides matching TRBD1. CDR1 SGDLS and CDR2 YYNGEE come from the germline V gene. With 7 bases clipped from V and 3 bases from J, the junction kept 0 bases outside the gene matches. CDR3 length: 12 residues. The CDR3 loop reads CASGQGDYGYTF. CDR3 nucleotide sequence: TGTGCCAGCGGACAGGGGGACTATGGCTACACCTTC.

This clone was counted between two and nine times. The CDR3 sequence is CASSRDRGPDTQYF. DNA for the CDR3: TGTGCCAGCAGCCGGGACAGGGGACCAGATACGCAGTATTTT. V usage is TRBV2 and J usage is TRBJ2-3; 10 nucleotides agree with TRBD1. The CDR3 loop spans 14 amino acids. With V trimmed by 6 bases and J by 4 bases, 4 bases remained unmatched. Per germline, CDR1 SNHLY and CDR2 FYNNEI.

The J gene is TRBJ2-1, the V gene TRBV7-9; possibly TRBD2 for D (5 bases). The CDR3 is 15 residues long. The germline gives CDR1 SEHNR, CDR2 FQNEAQ (reference sequence). V gave up 4 bases and J gave up 7 bases, with 17 bases separating them. CDR3 sequence reads: CASSSISPTKNEQFF. The CDR3 nucleotides are TGTGCCAGCAGCTCGATCTCCCCGACTAAGAATGAGCAGTTCTTC.

The chain uses TRBV19 and TRBJ1-2; D possibly corresponds to TRBD1 (5 bases). The V and J ends lost 1 base and 0 bases respectively, with 12 bases between them. CDR3 length equals 16 residues. Germline CDR1 reads LNHDA; CDR2 reads SQIVND (reference sequence). CDR3: CASSIVNDRSNYGYTF. In DNA, the CDR3 is TGTGCCAGTAGTATAGTTAACGACAGATCTAACTATGGCTACACCTTC.